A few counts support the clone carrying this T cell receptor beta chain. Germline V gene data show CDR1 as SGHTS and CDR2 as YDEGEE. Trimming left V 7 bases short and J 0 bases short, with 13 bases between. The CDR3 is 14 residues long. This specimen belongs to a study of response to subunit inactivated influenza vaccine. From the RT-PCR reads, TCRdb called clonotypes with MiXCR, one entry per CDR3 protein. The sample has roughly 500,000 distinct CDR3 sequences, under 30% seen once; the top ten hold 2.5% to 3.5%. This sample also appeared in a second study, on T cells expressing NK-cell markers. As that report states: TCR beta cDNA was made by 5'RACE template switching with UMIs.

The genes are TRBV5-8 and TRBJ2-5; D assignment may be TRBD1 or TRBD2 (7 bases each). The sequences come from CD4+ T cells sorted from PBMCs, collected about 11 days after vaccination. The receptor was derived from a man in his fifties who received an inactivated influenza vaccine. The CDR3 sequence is CASSGGQNQETQYF. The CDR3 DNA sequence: TGTGCCAGCTCGGGGGGACAGAACCAAGAGACCCAGTACTTC. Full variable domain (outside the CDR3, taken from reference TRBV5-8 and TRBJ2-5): EAGVTQSPTHLIKTRGQQATLRCSPISGHTSVYWYQQALGLGLQFLLWYDEGEERNRGNFPPRFSGRQFPNYSSELNVNALELEDSALYLCASSGGQNQETQYFGPGTRLLVL.